This T cell receptor (beta chain) was identified in a study of blood T cells in healthy people across ages (dated by TCRdb to the mid-2010s). Context from the whole study: In model experiments, roughly one uniquely barcoded TCR beta cDNA molecule per two T cells was captured by template switching. The study measured age-related changes in TCR beta repertoire diversity using deep sequencing normalized with unique cDNA molecular identifiers. Four age groups were formed from the donors: young (average approximately 15 years), middle-aged (approximately 40), aged (around 68) and long-lived (about 80). To avoid experimental bias, donors of different ages were spread randomly across the sequencing lanes. For two donors (one aged 18 to 29 and one aged 80 or older), the study analyzed two additional independent replicas of 1 million unique cDNA reads from the same blood draw.

The paper's findings and limits, for the study overall: The long-lived group showed more naive CD4+ T cells, fewer expanded clones and increased TCR diversity than the aged group, suggesting age selection. Estimates of total diversity from one million sequenced T cells were regarded as lower bounds and underestimates. Because the CMV infection status of the donors was unknown, age-related changes in expanded clonotypes may potentially have been confounded. Bulk unsorted PBMC profiling prevented conclusive comparison of naive and antigen-experienced compartments. As age increased, observed TCR beta diversity per million T cells dropped in a roughly linear way, and a significant reduction was already evident by age roughly 36. There was a strong correlation between observed TCR beta diversity and the percentage of naive T cells measured by flow cytometry.

On this clonotype itself: The clone's antigen remains unknown. Within one base of it there is no much larger clone, and no base qualities were kept.

V was cut back by 3 bases and J by 0 bases, leaving a gap of 9 bases between them. Counted from cysteine to phenylalanine, this CDR3 has 14 amino acids. Only the CDR3 part of the read is kept: 42 bases, read in frame from the first base. CDR1 and CDR2, per the germline V gene, are LGHNA and YSLEER. Donors were a few dozen systemically healthy Caucasian individuals from Russia aged roughly 6 to 100 years. Each donor gave about 9.2 milliliters of peripheral blood, drawn into EDTA-treated Vacutainer tubes. Ficoll-Paque density-gradient centrifugation was used to isolate PBMCs, with at least 6.5 million per sample. Total RNA was extracted from PBMCs with Trizol reagent, with at least 5.5 micrograms obtained per sample. The percentages of naive CD45RAhigh/CD27high T cells were determined by flow cytometry on a PBMC aliquot from every donor. The library was produced with 5' RACE. These reads were obtained on an Illumina HiSeq 2500. A second roughly 6 to 11 cycle PCR used a sample-barcoded 5' primer and a J-beta primer mix. Each TCR beta cDNA molecule received a unique molecular identifier from a template-switch 5' adaptor carrying 12 random nucleotides. Each sample yielded at least 2.5 million CDR3-containing paired-end reads. First-strand cDNA synthesis was performed from all RNA using the Mint cDNA synthesis kit, with priming by a TRBC-specific oligonucleotide. All cDNA was treated with uracil-DNA glycosylase and then went through a first 18-cycle PCR with the universal primers M1SS and BC2_uni_R. From the authors' description of their analysis: Normalization of each sample was performed by random selection of 1 million high-quality reads, each carrying a distinct molecular identifier. Reads sharing molecular identifiers were discarded rather than binned into consensus sequences. MiTCR, with a Q25 quality threshold and the strictest error-elimination algorithm, was used for CDR3 identification, clonotype clustering and error correction. A nonparametric unseen species model with Euler transformation was used to estimate lower-bound total TCR beta diversity. The raw public reads went through TCRdb reprocessing: fastp at Q25, MiXCR clone calling, in-frame beta chains kept. Entries that share a CDR3 protein sequence are merged under the most common genes and DNA. The V and J calls come from TCRdb's annotation, not from the publication. Present in this sample are roughly 500,000 distinct CDR3 sequences, about 25% of which were seen just once. Of the sample, around 20% is held by the ten largest clones.

The sequenced material came from blood. The chain links TRBV4-3 with TRBJ2-7, with the D call perhaps TRBD1 or TRBD2, as 6 bases match in each case. The receptor's source is a woman in her 70s in good health. The CDR3 has the sequence CASSQRDNSYEQYF. In nucleotides, the sequence is TGCGCCAGCAGCCAGCGGGACAACTCCTACGAGCAGTACTTC.